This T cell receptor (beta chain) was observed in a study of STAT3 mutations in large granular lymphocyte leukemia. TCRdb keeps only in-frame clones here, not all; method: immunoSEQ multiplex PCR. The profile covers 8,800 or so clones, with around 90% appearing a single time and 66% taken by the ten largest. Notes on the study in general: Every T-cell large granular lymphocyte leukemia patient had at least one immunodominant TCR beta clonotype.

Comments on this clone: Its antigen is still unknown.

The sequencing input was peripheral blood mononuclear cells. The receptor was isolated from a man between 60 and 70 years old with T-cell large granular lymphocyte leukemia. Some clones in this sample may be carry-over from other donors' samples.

The CDR3 DNA follows: TGTGCCAGCAGCAAGGGACAGTCTAATGAAAAACTGTTTTTT. It yields the protein CASSKGQSNEKLFF. The chain joins TRBV6-1 to TRBJ1-4; 7 nucleotides agree with TRBD1. The ends lost 6 bases at V and 3 bases at J; junction bases unmatched: 4. CDR1 is MNHNS, CDR2 SASEGT, per germline. The CDR3 contains 14 residues.